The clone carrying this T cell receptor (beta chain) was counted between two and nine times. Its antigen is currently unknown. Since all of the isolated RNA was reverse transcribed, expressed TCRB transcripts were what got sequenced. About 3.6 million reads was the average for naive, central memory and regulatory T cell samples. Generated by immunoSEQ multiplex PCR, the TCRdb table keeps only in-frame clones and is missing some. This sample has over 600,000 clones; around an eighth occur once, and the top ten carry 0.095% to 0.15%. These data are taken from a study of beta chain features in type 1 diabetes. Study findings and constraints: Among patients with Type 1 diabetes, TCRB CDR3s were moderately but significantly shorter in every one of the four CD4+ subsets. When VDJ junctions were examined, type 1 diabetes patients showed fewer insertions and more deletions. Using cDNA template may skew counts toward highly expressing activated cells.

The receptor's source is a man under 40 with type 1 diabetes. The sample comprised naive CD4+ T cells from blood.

This CDR3 reads CASSPQGDQPQHF. The CDR3 DNA reads as TGTGCCAGCAGCCCGCAGGGGGACCAGCCCCAGCATTTT. The chain joins TRBV9 to TRBJ1-5, with 7 bases aligning to TRBD1. After removal of 4 bases from V and 7 bases from J, the junction contained 5 bases not matched to a gene. The CDR3 consists of 13 residues. Germline CDR1 SGDLS, CDR2 YYNGEE.